This T cell receptor beta chain was captured in a study of T cell changes during pregnancy in multiple sclerosis. Repertoires were generated with immunoSEQ multiplex PCR, while TCRdb's copy carries only in-frame clones and drops some. The repertoire holds about 100,000 clones, with about 90% as singletons. Germline lookup yields CDR1 LGHNA and CDR2 YSLEER. J gave up 0 bases and V 1 base, and 2 bases lay outside the gene matches. The CDR3 sequence is 16 residues long. The clonotype originates from a female donor with multiple sclerosis, enrolled in a pregnancy study. This chain connects TRBV4-3 to TRBJ2-1; 8 bases map to TRBD1. The sequenced sample was peripheral blood, obtained after pregnancy. Here the CDR3 reads CASSQGGTGSYNEQFF. Here the CDR3 DNA reads TGCGCCAGCAGCCAAGGAGGGACAGGCTCCTACAATGAGCAGTTCTTC.